A single sample gave rise to the 20 T cell receptor beta chains below, sequenced in a study of shared clonotypes between healthy human individuals. Terminally differentiated effector memory CD45RA+ cells were excluded by CCR7 positive selection of CD45RO-negative cells. Repertoires were generated with immunoSEQ multiplex PCR, while TCRdb's copy carries only in-frame clones and drops some. The sample has millions of clones; approximately 94% are singletons. The specimen sequenced was naive CD8+ T cells sorted from blood. These receptors were taken from a man younger than 35 in good health.

With respect to this clone: Other DNA sequences of this sample code for an identical CDR3. The chain couples TRBV9 to TRBJ1-1, with no clear D. Germline CDR1 and CDR2: SGDLS and YYNGEE. There are 14 residues in the CDR3. Deletions cut 0 bases from V and 2 bases from J, with 8 bases between. This CDR3 is CASSVGNSNTEAFF. DNA for the CDR3: TGTGCCAGCAGCGTAGGTAACTCCAACACTGAAGCTTTCTTT.

This sequence joins TRBV7-2 and TRBJ2-1, with D perhaps TRBD1 or TRBD2 (5 bases each). Trimming left V 0 bases short and J 6 bases short, with 9 bases between. The CDR3 sequence is 14 residues long. Germline V CDR1 and CDR2: SGHTA, FQGNSA. The CDR3 DNA reads TGTGCCAGCAGCTTAGCGGGGACCCTCAATGAGCAGTTCTTC. Its protein is CASSLAGTLNEQFF. Drawing the rest from reference TRBV7-2 and TRBJ2-1, the complete variable domain is GAGVSQSPSNKVTEKGKDVELRCDPISGHTALYWYRQSLGQGLEFLIYFQGNSAPDKSGLPSDRFSAERTGGSVSTLTIQRTQQEDSAVYLCASSLAGTLNEQFFGPGTRLTVL.

The rearrangement joins TRBV28 to TRBJ2-7, with D tentatively TRBD1 (5 bases). CDR3 size: 12 residues. Trimming removed 7 bases at V and 5 bases at J, with 12 bases between. Germline loops: CDR1 MDHEN, CDR2 SYDVKM. CDR3 nucleotides: TGTGCCAGCACCGACGACAGCCACGAGCAGTACTTC. It encodes CASTDDSHEQYF.

The gene calls are TRBV19 and TRBJ1-5; no reliable D call. The CDR3 loop spans 15 amino acids. V gave up 3 bases and J gave up 5 bases, with 14 bases separating them. Germline lookup yields CDR1 LNHDA and CDR2 SQIVND (reference sequence). CDR3 region: CASSISSLIHQPQHF. DNA of the CDR3: TGTGCCAGTAGTATCTCGAGCCTAATCCATCAGCCCCAGCATTTT.

The chain joins TRBV25-1 to TRBJ2-5; D remains unclear. Germline assignment: CDR1 MGHDK and CDR2 SYGVNS. Trimming removed 6 bases from V and 5 bases from J, with 10 bases in between. The CDR3 is 12 residues long. The CDR3 reads CASSLISETQYF. The CDR3 nucleotides read TGTGCCAGCAGCTTAATATCGGAGACCCAGTACTTC.

This clone appeared a single time. The same CDR3 also results from other DNA sequences found in this sample. The chain joins TRBV4-3 to TRBJ1-5, with TRBD1 identical over 9 bases. J was trimmed by 7 bases and V by 3 bases; bases with no gene match: 1. Germline values: CDR1 LGHNA, CDR2 YSLEER. The CDR3 extends over 13 amino acids. For the CDR3, the DNA is TGCGCCAGCAGCCAGGACAGGGGACAGCCCCAGCATTTT. Translation: CASSQDRGQPQHF.

This chain joins TRBV28 and TRBJ1-2, with D unresolved. The CDR3 contains 12 residues. V lost 5 bases and J 4 bases, leaving 8 bases between the germline ends. Germline lookup yields CDR1 MDHEN and CDR2 SYDVKM. The CDR3 DNA follows: TGTGCCAGCAGTGCCGGTAGCTATGGCTACACCTTC. As protein: CASSAGSYGYTF.

This chain joins TRBV6-1 and TRBJ2-7, with D hard to call. Trimming removed 4 bases from V and 2 bases from J, with 15 bases in between. This CDR3 is built from 15 residues. The germline V gene has CDR1 MNHNS and CDR2 SASEGT. The CDR3 here is CASSGFQKSPYEQYF. The DNA for the CDR3 is TGTGCCAGCAGTGGGTTTCAGAAAAGTCCCTACGAGCAGTACTTC.

J is TRBJ1-5 and V is TRBV4-1; 8 nucleotides align to TRBD1. The J segment lost 4 bases and the V segment lost 4 bases, leaving 9 bases of the junction unmatched. Germline CDR1 is MGHRA and CDR2 is YSYEKL. The CDR3 runs 16 residues. CDR3 coding DNA: TGCGCCAGCAGCCCAGGACAGGGAGAAAAAAATCAGCCCCAGCATTTT. As protein: CASSPGQGEKNQPQHF.

The chain links TRBV4-1 to TRBJ1-1; D gene ambiguous. The CDR3 is 13 amino acids. Germline V gives CDR1 MGHRA, CDR2 YSYEKL. V was cut by 3 bases and J by 4 bases, with 9 bases left in between. CDR3 in amino acids: CASSQSGATEAFF. The DNA of the CDR3 is TGCGCCAGCAGCCAGTCGGGTGCCACTGAAGCTTTCTTT.

The V and J genes are TRBV28 and TRBJ2-7, with D perhaps matching TRBD1 (6 bases). Trimming stripped 5 bases from V and 3 bases from J, with 20 bases between. The germline V gene has CDR1 MDHEN and CDR2 SYDVKM. This CDR3 spans 16 amino acids. Here the CDR3 DNA reads TGTGCCAGCAGTACCCCTATGGTAGGACAGCACTACGAGCAGTACTTC. Encoded protein: CASSTPMVGQHYEQYF.

V gene TRBV2 combines with J gene TRBJ2-5; D gene unclear. The ends were cut back, 6 bases at V and 5 bases at J, with 16 bases in the middle. This CDR3 is 14 amino acids long. The germline gives CDR1 SNHLY, CDR2 FYNNEI. CDR3 DNA: TGTGCCAGCAGCCCATTGAAGCTACAGGAGACCCAGTACTTC. Encoded protein: CASSPLKLQETQYF.

Worth noting for this clone: Other DNA sequences within the sample encode an identical CDR3. The rearrangement joins TRBV4-3 to TRBJ2-7; a weak D match, TRBD2 (5 bases). Germline CDR1 LGHNA, CDR2 YSLEER. The CDR3 length is 14 residues. V lost 3 bases, J lost 2 bases, and 11 bases lay in between. The CDR3 region is CASSQFSGTYEQYF. CDR3 DNA sequence: TGCGCCAGCAGCCAGTTTTCCGGGACCTACGAGCAGTACTTC.

The genes are TRBV27 and TRBJ1-5; D gene uncertain. The germline V gene has CDR1 MNHEY and CDR2 SMNVEV (reference sequence). The CDR3 runs to 14 residues. The V gene lost 4 bases and the J gene lost 0 bases, with 7 bases spanning the gap. The CDR3 here is CASSWRDSNQPQHF. The CDR3 DNA follows: TGTGCCAGCAGTTGGAGGGATAGCAATCAGCCCCAGCATTTT.

The V gene is TRBV9, the J gene TRBJ2-1, with a possible D match to TRBD2 (6 bases). Germline CDR1 SGDLS, CDR2 YYNGEE. The CDR3 spans 14 residues. V gave up 4 bases and J gave up 2 bases, with 10 bases separating them. The CDR3 spells CASSSGVTYNEQFF. For the CDR3, the DNA is TGTGCCAGCAGCTCGGGGGTTACCTACAATGAGCAGTTCTTC.

The chain is built from TRBV4-3 and TRBJ2-6; 9 nucleotides align to TRBD2. The germline gives CDR1 LGHNA, CDR2 YSLEER. Unmatched junction bases numbered 5, after V lost 0 bases and J lost 2 bases. The CDR3 runs 18 residues. CDR3 sequence (DNA): TGCGCCAGCAGCCAAGATTCAGCGGGAGGTACTGGGGCCAACGTCCTGACTTTC. This translates into CASSQDSAGGTGANVLTF.

Note on this clone: The same CDR3 arises from other DNA sequences in this sample as well. This chain links TRBV7-9 with TRBJ1-6; D gene ambiguous. V lost 1 base and J 9 bases, leaving 4 bases between the germline ends. This CDR3 has 12 amino acids. The germline CDR1 and CDR2 sequences are SEHNR and FQNEAQ (reference sequence). The CDR3, as DNA: TGTGCCAGCAGCTTAGGATCTTCACCCCTCCACTTT. Amino acid sequence: CASSLGSSPLHF.

V is TRBV27 and J is TRBJ2-1, with TRBD2 identical over 10 bases. The CDR3 is 17 amino acids. Germline CDR1 is MNHEY and CDR2 is SMNVEV (reference sequence). J gave up 0 bases and V 7 bases, and 9 bases lay outside the gene matches. CDR3 amino acids: CASKVAGGLGSYNEQFF. CDR3 nucleotide sequence: TGTGCCAGCAAAGTAGCGGGAGGCCTCGGCTCCTACAATGAGCAGTTCTTC.

This clone has a single count. The rearrangement uses TRBV2 and TRBJ2-1; TRBD2 matches 9 bases. Germline V lookup: CDR1 SNHLY, CDR2 FYNNEI. The CDR3 totals 15 residues. Unmatched junction bases numbered 8, after V lost 7 bases and J lost 4 bases. CDR3 DNA sequence: TGTGCCAGCACCCGGCTAGCGGGATTATACAATGAGCAGTTCTTC. Protein sequence: CASTRLAGLYNEQFF.

The chain couples TRBV9 to TRBJ1-4, with TRBD1 matching 7 bases. The V and J ends lost 0 bases and 3 bases, in that order; junction bases with no gene match: 2. Germline V CDR1 and CDR2: SGDLS, YYNGEE. CDR3 length: 15 residues. The CDR3 sequence: CASSVGGTANEKLFF. Here the CDR3 DNA reads TGTGCCAGCAGCGTAGGAGGGACAGCTAATGAAAAACTGTTTTTT.